This T cell receptor beta chain was documented in a study of Graves' ophthalmopathy and Graves' hyperthyroidism. Whole-study findings and limits: Ophthalmopathy progression cases were predicted by the model with 60% to 71% sensitivity and almost 75% specificity.

Cases classed as stable hyperthyroidism had no ophthalmopathy within 18 months of follow-up. Newly diagnosed, the hyperthyroidism patients had under 2 months' duration and were aged 18 to 65. Germline CDR1 and CDR2: KGHDR and SFDVKD. V was trimmed by 0 bases and J by 8 bases, leaving 9 bases between them. The CDR3 runs 13 residues. Transcripts of RNA were the source for amplifying TCR beta CDR3 regions. HTBI-primed first-round RT-PCR preceded second-round multiplex PCR. TCRdb itself ran the multiplex PCR reads through MiXCR, one entry per CDR3 protein. The repertoire consists of roughly 380,000 distinct CDR3 sequences, with about 16% occurring once and the leading ten covering 5.5% to 7%. This clonotype was observed many times. The antigen remains unidentified.

J is TRBJ1-2 and V is TRBV24-1; tentatively, D is TRBD1 (6 bases). Sequencing was performed on peripheral blood. The sequence came from a woman under 30 with stable Graves' hyperthyroidism. The CDR3 bases are TGTGCCACCAGTGATTTGGGCAGGGGAGGCTACACCTTC. Its protein product is CATSDLGRGGYTF.